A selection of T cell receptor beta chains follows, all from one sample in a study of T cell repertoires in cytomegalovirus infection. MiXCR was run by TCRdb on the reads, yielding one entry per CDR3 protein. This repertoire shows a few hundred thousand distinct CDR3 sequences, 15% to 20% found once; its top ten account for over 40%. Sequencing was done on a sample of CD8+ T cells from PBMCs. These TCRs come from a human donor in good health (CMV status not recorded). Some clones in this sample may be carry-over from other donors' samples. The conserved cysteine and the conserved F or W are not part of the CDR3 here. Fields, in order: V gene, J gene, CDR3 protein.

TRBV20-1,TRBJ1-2,SATRGSGYT
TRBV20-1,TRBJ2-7,SASAGDYEQY
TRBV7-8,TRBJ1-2,ASSLGQGYGYT
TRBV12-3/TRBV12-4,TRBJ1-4,ASSTLQGGDWELF
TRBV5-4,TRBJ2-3,ASSLTGGLSDTQY
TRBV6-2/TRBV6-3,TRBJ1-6,ASSWGLDNSPLH
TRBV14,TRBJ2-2,ASSLWDSGMDTGELF
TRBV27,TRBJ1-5,ASSLKGYRTEGNQPQH
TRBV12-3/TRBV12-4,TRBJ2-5,ASSTLLETQY
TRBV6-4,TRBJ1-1,ASGAGPNTEAF
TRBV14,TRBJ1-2,ASSQSLAYGYT
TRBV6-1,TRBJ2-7,ASRDGSYEQY
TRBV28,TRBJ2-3,ASSLKEAWRTQY
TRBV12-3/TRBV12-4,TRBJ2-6,ASSASDSGANVLT
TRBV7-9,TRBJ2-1,ASIPRPGQGTYNEQF